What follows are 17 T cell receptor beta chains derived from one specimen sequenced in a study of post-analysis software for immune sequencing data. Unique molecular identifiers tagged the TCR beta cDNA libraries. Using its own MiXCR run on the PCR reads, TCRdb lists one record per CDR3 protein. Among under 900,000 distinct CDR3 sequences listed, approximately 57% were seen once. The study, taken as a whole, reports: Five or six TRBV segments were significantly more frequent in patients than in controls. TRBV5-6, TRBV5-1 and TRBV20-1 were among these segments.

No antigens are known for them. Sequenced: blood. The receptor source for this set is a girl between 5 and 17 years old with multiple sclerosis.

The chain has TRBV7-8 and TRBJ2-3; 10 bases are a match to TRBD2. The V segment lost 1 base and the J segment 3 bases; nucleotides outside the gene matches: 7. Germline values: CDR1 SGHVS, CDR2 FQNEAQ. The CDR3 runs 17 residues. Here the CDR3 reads CASSLEVLAGETDTQYF. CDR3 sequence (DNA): TGTGCCAGCAGCTTAGAGGTGCTAGCGGGAGAAACAGATACGCAGTATTTT.

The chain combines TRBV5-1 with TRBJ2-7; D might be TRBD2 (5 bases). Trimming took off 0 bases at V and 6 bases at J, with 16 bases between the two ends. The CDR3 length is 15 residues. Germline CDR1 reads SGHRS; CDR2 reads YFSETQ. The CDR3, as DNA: TGCGCCAGCAGCTTGGCAACGGGGTTGCTAGCCGAGCAGTACTTC. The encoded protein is CASSLATGLLAEQYF.

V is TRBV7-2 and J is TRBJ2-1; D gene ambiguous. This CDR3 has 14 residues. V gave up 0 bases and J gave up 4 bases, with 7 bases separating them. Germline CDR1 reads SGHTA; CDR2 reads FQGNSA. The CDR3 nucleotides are TGTGCCAGCAGCTTAGCCGACTTATACAATGAGCAGTTCTTC. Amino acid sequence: CASSLADLYNEQFF.

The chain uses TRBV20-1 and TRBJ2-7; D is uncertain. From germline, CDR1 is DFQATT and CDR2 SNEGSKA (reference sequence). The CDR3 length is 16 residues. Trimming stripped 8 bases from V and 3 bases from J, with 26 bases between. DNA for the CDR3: TGCAGTACTGCCTTCTTCGCCAGCGTCCGAAACTACGAGCAGTACTTC. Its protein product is CSTAFFASVRNYEQYF.

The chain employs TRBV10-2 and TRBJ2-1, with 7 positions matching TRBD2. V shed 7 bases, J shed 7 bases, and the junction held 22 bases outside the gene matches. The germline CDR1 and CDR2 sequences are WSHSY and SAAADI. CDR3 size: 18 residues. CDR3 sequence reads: CASISRSPFISGRNEQFF. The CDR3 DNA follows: TGCGCCAGCATTAGTAGATCCCCTTTCATCTCCGGGAGGAATGAGCAGTTCTTC.

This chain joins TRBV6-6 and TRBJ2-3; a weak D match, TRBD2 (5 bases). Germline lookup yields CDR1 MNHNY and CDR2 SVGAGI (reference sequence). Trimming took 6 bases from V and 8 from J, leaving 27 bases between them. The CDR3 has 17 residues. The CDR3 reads CASRTATGSANWATQYF. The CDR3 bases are TGTGCCAGCAGAACGGCCACGGGGTCAGCGAACTGGGCTACGCAGTATTTT.

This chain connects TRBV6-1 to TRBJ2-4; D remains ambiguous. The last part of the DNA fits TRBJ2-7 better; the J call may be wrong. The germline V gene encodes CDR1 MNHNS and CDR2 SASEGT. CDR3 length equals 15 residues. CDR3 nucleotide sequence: TGTGCCAGCAGTGAAGGCAGGCCAAACTACTACGAGCAGTACTTC. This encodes CASSEGRPNYYEQYF.

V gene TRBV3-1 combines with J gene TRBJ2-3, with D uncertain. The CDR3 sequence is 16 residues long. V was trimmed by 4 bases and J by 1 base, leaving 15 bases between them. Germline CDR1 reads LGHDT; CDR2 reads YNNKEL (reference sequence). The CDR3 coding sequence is TGTGCCAGCAGCCTGCGGACGAGTCGGGGCACAGATACGCAGTATTTT. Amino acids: CASSLRTSRGTDTQYF.

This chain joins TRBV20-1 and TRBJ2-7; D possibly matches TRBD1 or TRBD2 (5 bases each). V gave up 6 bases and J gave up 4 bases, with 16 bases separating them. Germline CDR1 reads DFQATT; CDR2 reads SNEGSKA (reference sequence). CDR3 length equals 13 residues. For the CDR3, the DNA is TGCAGTGCGCGTCCGGGACCTCTTTACGAGCAGTACTTC. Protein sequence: CSARPGPLYEQYF.

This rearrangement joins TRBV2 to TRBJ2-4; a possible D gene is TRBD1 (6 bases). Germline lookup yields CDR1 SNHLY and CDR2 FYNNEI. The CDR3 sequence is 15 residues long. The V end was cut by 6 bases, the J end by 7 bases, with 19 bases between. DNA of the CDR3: TGTGCCAGCAGCCGGGACATTCGAGGGTTGAACATTCAGTACTTC. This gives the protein CASSRDIRGLNIQYF.

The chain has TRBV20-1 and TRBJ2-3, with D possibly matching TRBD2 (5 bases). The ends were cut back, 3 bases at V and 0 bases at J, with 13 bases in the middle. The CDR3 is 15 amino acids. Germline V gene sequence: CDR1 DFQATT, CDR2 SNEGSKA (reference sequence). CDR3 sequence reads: CSASRGGISTDTQYF. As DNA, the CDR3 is TGCAGTGCTAGCCGGGGTGGAATCAGCACAGATACGCAGTATTTT.

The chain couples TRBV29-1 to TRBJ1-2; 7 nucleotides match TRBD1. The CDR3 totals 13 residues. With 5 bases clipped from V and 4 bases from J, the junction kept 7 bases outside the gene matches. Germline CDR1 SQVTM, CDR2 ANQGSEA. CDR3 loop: CSVLVRDSYGYTF. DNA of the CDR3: TGCAGCGTTCTCGTCCGGGACAGCTATGGCTACACCTTC.

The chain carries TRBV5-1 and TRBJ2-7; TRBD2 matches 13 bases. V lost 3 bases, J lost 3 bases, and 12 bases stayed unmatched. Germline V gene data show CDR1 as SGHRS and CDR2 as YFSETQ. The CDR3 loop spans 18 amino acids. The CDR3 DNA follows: TGCGCCAGCAGCTGGGGTCCAGGACTAGCGGGAGCCGTCTACGAGCAGTACTTC. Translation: CASSWGPGLAGAVYEQYF.

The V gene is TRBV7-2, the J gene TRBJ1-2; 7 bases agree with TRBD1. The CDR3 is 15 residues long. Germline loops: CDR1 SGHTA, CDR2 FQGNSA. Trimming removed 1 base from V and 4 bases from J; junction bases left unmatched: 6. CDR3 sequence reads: CASSLVDREIYGYTF. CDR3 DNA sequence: TGTGCCAGCAGCTTAGTAGACAGGGAGATCTATGGCTACACCTTC.

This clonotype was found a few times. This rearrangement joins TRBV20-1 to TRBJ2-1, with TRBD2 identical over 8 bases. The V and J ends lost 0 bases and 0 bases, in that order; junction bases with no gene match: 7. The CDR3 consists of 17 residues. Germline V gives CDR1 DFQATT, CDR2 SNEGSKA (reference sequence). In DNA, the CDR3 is TGCAGTGCTAGAGATCAAGGACTAGCCGGCTCCTACAATGAGCAGTTCTTC. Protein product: CSARDQGLAGSYNEQFF.

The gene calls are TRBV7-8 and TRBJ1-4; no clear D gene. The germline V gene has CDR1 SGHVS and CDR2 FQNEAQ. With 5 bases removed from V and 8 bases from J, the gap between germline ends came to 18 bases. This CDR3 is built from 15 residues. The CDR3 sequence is CASSRGRIRGEKLFF. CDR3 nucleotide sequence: TGTGCCAGCAGCAGAGGACGAATCCGCGGGGAAAAACTGTTTTTT.

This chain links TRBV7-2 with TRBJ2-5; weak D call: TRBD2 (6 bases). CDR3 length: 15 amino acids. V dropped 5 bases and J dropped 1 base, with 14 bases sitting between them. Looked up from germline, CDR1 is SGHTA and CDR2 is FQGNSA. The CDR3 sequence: CASSPGVAVQETQYF. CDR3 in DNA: TGTGCCAGCAGCCCCGGGGTAGCGGTCCAAGAGACCCAGTACTTC.